This paragraph reports one T cell receptor (beta chain). The CDR3 is made up of 14 amino acids. The germline gives CDR1 SGHKS, CDR2 YYEKEE (reference sequence). Trimming at V came to 5 bases and at J to 2 bases, leaving 7 bases not matched to a gene. These data come from a study of blood T cell repertoires in COVID-19. In the study overall: Material from acute and convalescent COVID-19 was sourced from the United States, Italy and Spain. PBMCs, B-cell-depleted T cells, or T cells were the source of the cDNA or gDNA that made up the material.

In the original analysis: Counts of nucleated cells, estimated from reference gene primer amplification, were obtained. Sequencing was performed with immunoSEQ multiplex PCR; in TCRdb, only in-frame clones are kept and a portion is missing. That table is the source of V, J and clone size, and D and trimming were worked out from the DNA. The profile shows about 250,000 clones, around 90% of them singletons. The rearrangement links TRBV5-5 to TRBJ2-7; 7 nucleotides agree with TRBD2. The clonotype originates from a man older than 75 with acute or convalescent COVID-19. Sequenced input: peripheral blood. As DNA, the CDR3 is TGTGCCAGCAGTCCTGGGAGGGCACCCTACGAGCAGTACTTC. It codes for CASSPGRAPYEQYF. The variable domain in full, with the rest retrieved from reference TRBV5-5 and TRBJ2-7, is DAGVTQSPTHLIKTRGQQVTLRCSPISGHKSVSWYQQVLGQGPQFIFQYYEKEERGRGNFPDRFSARQFPNYSSELNVNALLLGDSALYLCASSPGRAPYEQYFGPGTRLTVT.